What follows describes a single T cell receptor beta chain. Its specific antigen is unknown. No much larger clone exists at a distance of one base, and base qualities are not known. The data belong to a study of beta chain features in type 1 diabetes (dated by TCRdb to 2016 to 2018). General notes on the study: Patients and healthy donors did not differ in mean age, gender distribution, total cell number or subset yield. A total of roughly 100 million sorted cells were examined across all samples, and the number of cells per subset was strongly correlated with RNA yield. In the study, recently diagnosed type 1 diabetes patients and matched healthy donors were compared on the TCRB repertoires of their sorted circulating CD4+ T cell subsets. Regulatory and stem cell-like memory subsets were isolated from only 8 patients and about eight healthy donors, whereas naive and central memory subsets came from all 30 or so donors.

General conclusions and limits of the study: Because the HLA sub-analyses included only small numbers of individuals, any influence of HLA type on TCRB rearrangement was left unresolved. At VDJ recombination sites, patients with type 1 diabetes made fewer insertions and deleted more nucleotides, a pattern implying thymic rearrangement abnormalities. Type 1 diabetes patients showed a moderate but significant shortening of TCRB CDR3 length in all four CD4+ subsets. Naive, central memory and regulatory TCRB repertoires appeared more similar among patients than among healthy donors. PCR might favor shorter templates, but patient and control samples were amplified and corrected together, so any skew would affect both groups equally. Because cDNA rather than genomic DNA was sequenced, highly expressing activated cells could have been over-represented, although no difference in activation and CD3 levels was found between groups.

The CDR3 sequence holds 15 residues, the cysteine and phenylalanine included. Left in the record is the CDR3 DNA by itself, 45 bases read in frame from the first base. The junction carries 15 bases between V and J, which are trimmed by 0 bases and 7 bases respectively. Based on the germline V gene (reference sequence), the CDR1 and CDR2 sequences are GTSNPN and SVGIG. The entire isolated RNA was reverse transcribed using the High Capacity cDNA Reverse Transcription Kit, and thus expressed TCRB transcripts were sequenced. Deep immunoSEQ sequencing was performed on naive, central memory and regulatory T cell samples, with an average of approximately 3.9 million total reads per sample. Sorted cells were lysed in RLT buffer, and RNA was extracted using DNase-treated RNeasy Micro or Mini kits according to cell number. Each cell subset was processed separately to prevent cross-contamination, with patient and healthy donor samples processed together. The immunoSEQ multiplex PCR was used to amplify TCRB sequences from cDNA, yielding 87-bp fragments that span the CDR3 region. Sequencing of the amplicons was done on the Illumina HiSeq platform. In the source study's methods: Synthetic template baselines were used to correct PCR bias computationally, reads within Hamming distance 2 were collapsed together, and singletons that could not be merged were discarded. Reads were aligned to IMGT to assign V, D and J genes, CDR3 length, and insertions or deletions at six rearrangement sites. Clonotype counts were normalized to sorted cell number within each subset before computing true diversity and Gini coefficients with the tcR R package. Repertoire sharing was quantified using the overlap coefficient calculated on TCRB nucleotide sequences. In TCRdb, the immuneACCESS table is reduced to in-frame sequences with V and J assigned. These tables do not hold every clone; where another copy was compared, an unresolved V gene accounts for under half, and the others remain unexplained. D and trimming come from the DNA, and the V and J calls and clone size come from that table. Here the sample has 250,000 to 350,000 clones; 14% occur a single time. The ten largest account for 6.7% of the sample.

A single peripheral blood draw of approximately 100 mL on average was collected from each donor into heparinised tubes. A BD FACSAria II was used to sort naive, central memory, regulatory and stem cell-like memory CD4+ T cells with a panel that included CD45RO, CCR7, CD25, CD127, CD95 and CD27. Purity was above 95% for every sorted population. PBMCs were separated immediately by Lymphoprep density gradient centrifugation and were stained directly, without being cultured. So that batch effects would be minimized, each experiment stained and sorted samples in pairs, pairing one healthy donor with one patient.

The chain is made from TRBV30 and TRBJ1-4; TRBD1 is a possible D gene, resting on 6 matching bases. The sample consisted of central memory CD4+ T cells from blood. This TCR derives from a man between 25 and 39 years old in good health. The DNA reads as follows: TGTGCCTGGAGTGTACCTTTTGAGGGGGGTGAAAAACTGTTTTTT. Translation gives CAWSVPFEGGEKLFF.